This T cell receptor beta chain was sequenced during a study of T cells in Graves' hyperthyroidism and ophthalmopathy. The V gene end was trimmed by 5 bases and the J gene end by 6 bases; junction bases not matched to a gene: 4. The CDR3 contains 14 residues. Diagnoses used clinical symptoms, serum thyroxine and TRAb, thyroid ultrasound and orbital computed tomography. The PBMCs studied were ones that came from around 10 ml fresh peripheral blood. There were TCR beta CDR3 regions amplified from RNA transcripts. When the TCR CDR3 underwent first-round RT-PCR, the HTBI primer set was used. Each CDR3 protein gets one entry after TCRdb re-called the multiplex PCR reads with MiXCR. This sample carries 500,000 to 600,000 distinct CDR3 sequences, 15% to 20% of them seen once, and the ten largest clones take about half. This clonotype has at least ten counts.

The clonotype comes from a man between 40 and 49 years old with Graves' ophthalmopathy. This chain connects TRBV12-3 or TRBV12-4 to TRBJ1-6, with TRBD1 matching over 7 bases. Sequences were obtained from blood. This CDR3 is CASSIGGLNSPLHF. Written as DNA, the CDR3 is TGTGCCAGCAGTATAGGGGGCCTTAATTCACCCCTCCACTTT.